This entry concerns a single TCR beta chain. Its antigen remains unidentified. Profiling relied on immunoSEQ multiplex PCR, and the TCRdb table lists in-frame clones only, not all of them. Altogether some 18,000 clones are present, 80% to 90% being singletons, with the ten largest covering 10% to 12%. Trimming at V came to 2 bases and at J to 0 bases, leaving 5 bases not matched to a gene. Germline CDR1 SGHDT, CDR2 YYEEEE. The CDR3 runs to 16 residues. The sample comes from a study of OX40 agonist ivuxolimab in advanced cancers. Study information: An agonistic human IgG2 monoclonal antibody against OX40 (CD134) was given. There were three patients with partial responses, one having hepatocellular carcinoma and two cutaneous melanoma.

Study findings and constraints: Specificity for antigen went undetermined in the expanded peripheral T cells. Among the least clonally expanded were partial responders at 0.1-3.0 mg/kg.

The source was CD4+ or CD8+ T cells sorted from blood, collected in a trial of the OX40 agonist ivuxolimab. The origin of this receptor is an adult with an advanced solid tumor such as melanoma, head and neck, liver or kidney cancer. The J gene is TRBJ2-3, the V gene TRBV5-6; TRBD2 matches 8 bases. The CDR3 coding sequence is TGTGCCAGCAGCTTCACTAGCGGATATAGCACAGATACGCAGTATTTT. Residues: CASSFTSGYSTDTQYF.